The entry that follows covers one TCR beta chain sequence. CDR1 is SEHNR, CDR2 FQNEAQ, per germline (reference sequence). J was trimmed by 0 bases and V by 4 bases; bases with no gene match: 5. This CDR3 is built from 16 residues. The source of the sample is a study of blood T cell repertoires in COVID-19. Study-wide context: Material from acute and convalescent COVID-19 was sourced from the United States, Italy and Spain.

Across under 25 US areas, participants ranged in age from 18 to 89 years. Donors were grouped by their self-reported clinical history. Per the study methods: Using reference gene primer amplification, nucleated cell counts were estimated. The protocol was immunoSEQ multiplex PCR, while the TCRdb copy is restricted to in-frame clones and leaves out a portion. That table furnishes V, J and clone size, whereas the DNA furnished D and trimming. The data show under 400,000 clones, about 90% seen once. This chain joins TRBV7-9 and TRBJ2-5; 10 bases are shared with TRBD2. The origin of this receptor is a middle-aged man in a cohort exposed to, infected with or recovered from COVID-19 (not recorded which). Sequencing was done on a sample of PBMCs or T cells enriched from blood (not recorded which). The CDR3: CASSSQREGNQETQYF. The CDR3 DNA reads TGTGCCAGCAGCTCCCAGCGGGAGGGGAACCAAGAGACCCAGTACTTC.